The 10 T cell receptor beta chains below all came from one sample that was sequenced in a study of T cell responses to AZD1222 COVID-19 vaccine. Sequencing used immunoSEQ multiplex PCR; TCRdb keeps in-frame clones, though not all of them. The table lists roughly 150,000 clones, around nine tenths of them singletons. Source: peripheral blood, taken on day 0 of AZD1222 vaccination. These receptors were collected from an adult in good health.

The chain has TRBV5-1 and TRBJ1-1, with D perhaps matching TRBD1 (5 bases). Looked up from germline, CDR1 is SGHRS and CDR2 is YFSETQ. The CDR3 runs 15 residues. Trimming cost V 0 bases and J 0 bases, with 9 bases left between them. Written as DNA, the CDR3 is TGCGCCAGCAGCTTGGACGGGGGGATGAACACTGAAGCTTTCTTT. Translated: CASSLDGGMNTEAFF.

The V gene is TRBV6-5, the J gene TRBJ1-1, with a weak D call TRBD1 (5 bases). Germline assignment: CDR1 MNHEY and CDR2 SVGAGI. Trimming shortened V by 6 bases and J by 8 bases, and 16 bases separated the two germline ends. This CDR3 is built from 13 residues. The CDR3 here is CASRGSTAREAFF. The CDR3 DNA reads as TGTGCCAGCAGGGGATCGACAGCCCGAGAAGCTTTCTTT.

The J gene is TRBJ1-2, the V gene TRBV3-1 (or the pseudogene TRBV3-2), with 12 bases aligning to TRBD1. From germline, CDR1 is LGHDT and CDR2 YNNKEL (reference sequence). This CDR3 is 15 amino acids long. With V trimmed by 4 bases and J by 7 bases, 7 bases remained unmatched. Here the CDR3 DNA reads TGTGCCAGCAGCCTCGCTCGGGACAGGGGGCCTGGCTACACCTTC. Protein product: CASSLARDRGPGYTF.

The chain links TRBV7-9 to TRBJ1-3; the D gene is possibly TRBD1 (5 bases). The V end lost 5 bases, the J end lost 4 bases, and 18 bases lay between the germline ends. The CDR3 covers 16 residues. The germline V gene has CDR1 SEHNR and CDR2 FQNEAQ (reference sequence). The CDR3 coding sequence is TGTGCCAGCAGCGCCCTGGGAGGGGCGCGGGGAAACACCATATATTTT. Translated: CASSALGGARGNTIYF. The whole variable domain, filled in from reference TRBV7-9 and TRBJ1-3, reads DTGVSQNPRHKITKRGQNVTFRCDPISEHNRLYWYRQTLGQGPEFLTYFQNEAQLEKSRLLSDRFSAERPKGSFSTLEIQRTEQGDSAMYLCASSALGGARGNTIYFGEGSWLTVV.

This clone turned up a few times. Germline and junction disagree at one end, which may indicate a read error. The chain is built from TRBV29-1 and TRBJ1-1; possible D gene TRBD1, 5 bases. Germline lookup yields CDR1 SQVTM and CDR2 ANQGSEA. The CDR3 is 14 amino acids. CDR3 amino acids: CSVEGLRVNTEAFF. In DNA form, the CDR3 reads TGCAGCGTAGAAGGCCTCAGGGTGAACACTGAAGCTTTCTTT.

This chain connects TRBV9 to TRBJ2-7; maybe TRBD2 (5 bases). V shed 0 bases and J shed 2 bases, with 12 bases lying between them. The germline V gene encodes CDR1 SGDLS and CDR2 YYNGEE. The CDR3 covers 15 residues. The CDR3, as DNA: TGTGCCAGCAGCGTAGGGGCGGGCGGAACCTACGAGCAGTACTTC. Encoded protein: CASSVGAGGTYEQYF.

The CDR3 loop is CASSYGLADSYEQYF. CDR3 nucleotide sequence: TGCGCCAGCAGCTACGGACTAGCGGACTCCTACGAGCAGTACTTC. The V and J genes are TRBV4-1 and TRBJ2-7, with 10 bases identical to TRBD2. The CDR3 contains 15 residues. Germline CDR1 and CDR2: MGHRA and YSYEKL. The ends lost 5 bases at V and 0 bases at J; junction bases unmatched: 4.

The V call is TRBV6-2 or TRBV6-3, the J call TRBJ2-7; D might be TRBD2 (6 bases). CDR1 MNHEY and CDR2 SVGEGT come from the germline V gene. V lost 0 bases and J 3 bases, leaving 15 bases between the germline ends. This CDR3 spans 16 amino acids. CDR3 sequence: CASSYSVRDSFYEQYF. The CDR3, as DNA: TGTGCCAGCAGTTACTCGGTCCGGGACTCCTTCTACGAGCAGTACTTC.

The chain recombines TRBV30 with TRBJ1-2; D perhaps matches TRBD1 (6 bases). The CDR3 contains 13 residues. CDR1 GTSNPN and CDR2 SVGIG come from the germline V gene (reference sequence). The V and J ends lost 3 bases and 7 bases respectively, with 15 bases between them. The CDR3 loop is CAWRAGGAGGYTF. DNA of the CDR3: TGTGCCTGGAGGGCCGGGGGCGCAGGTGGCTACACCTTC.

The V and J genes are TRBV18 and TRBJ2-1, with D hard to call. The CDR3 runs 16 residues. V was cut by 2 bases and J by 4 bases, with 15 bases left in between. The V gene's germline CDR1 is KGHSH and CDR2 LQKENI. CDR3 loop: CASSPIPPQAYNEQFF. CDR3 DNA sequence: TGTGCCAGCTCACCAATTCCGCCTCAGGCTTACAATGAGCAGTTCTTC.